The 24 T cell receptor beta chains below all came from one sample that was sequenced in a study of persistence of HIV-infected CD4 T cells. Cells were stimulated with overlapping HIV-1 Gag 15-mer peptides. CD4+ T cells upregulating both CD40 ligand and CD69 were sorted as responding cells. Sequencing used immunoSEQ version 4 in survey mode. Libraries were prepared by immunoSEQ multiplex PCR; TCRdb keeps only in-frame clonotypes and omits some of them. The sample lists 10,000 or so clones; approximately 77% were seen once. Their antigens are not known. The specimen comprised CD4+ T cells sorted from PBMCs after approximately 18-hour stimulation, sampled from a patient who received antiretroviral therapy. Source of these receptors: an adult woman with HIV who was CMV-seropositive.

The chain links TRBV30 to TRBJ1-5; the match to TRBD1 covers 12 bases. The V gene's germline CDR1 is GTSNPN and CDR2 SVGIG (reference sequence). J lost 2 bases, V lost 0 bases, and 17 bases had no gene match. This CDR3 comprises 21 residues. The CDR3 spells CAWSVMGDRGRRDKGNQPQHF. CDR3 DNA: TGTGCCTGGAGTGTAATGGGGGACAGGGGGCGCCGGGATAAGGGCAATCAGCCCCAGCATTTT.

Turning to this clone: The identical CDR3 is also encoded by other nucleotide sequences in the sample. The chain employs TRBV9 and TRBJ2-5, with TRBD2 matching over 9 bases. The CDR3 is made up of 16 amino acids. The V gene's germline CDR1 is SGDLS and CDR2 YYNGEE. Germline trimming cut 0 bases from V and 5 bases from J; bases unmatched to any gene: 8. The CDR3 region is CASSVGLAGVQETQYF. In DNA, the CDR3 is TGTGCCAGCAGCGTAGGATTAGCGGGAGTACAGGAGACCCAGTACTTC.

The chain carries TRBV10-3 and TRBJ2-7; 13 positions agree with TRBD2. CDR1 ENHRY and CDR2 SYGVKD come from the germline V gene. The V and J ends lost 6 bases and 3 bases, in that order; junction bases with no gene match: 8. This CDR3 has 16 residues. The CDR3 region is CAIRVGLAGERYEQYF. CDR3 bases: TGTGCCATCAGGGTAGGACTAGCGGGAGAACGCTACGAGCAGTACTTC.

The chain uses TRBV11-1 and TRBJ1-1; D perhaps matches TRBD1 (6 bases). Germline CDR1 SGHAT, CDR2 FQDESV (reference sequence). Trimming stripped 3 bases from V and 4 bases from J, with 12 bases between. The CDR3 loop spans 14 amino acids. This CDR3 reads CASSFSGEGTEAFF. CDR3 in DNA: TGTGCCAGCAGCTTCTCAGGGGAGGGCACTGAAGCTTTCTTT. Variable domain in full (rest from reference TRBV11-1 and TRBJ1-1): EAEVAQSPRYKITEKSQAVAFWCDPISGHATLYWYRQILGQGPELLVQFQDESVVDDSQLPKDRFSAERLKGVDSTLKIQPAELGDSAMYLCASSFSGEGTEAFFGQGTRLTVV.

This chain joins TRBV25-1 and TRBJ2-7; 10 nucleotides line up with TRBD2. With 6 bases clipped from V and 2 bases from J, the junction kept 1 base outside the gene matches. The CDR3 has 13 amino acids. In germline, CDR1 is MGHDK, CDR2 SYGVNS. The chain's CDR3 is CASSTSGTYEQYF. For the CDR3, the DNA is TGTGCCAGCAGCACTAGCGGGACCTACGAGCAGTACTTC.

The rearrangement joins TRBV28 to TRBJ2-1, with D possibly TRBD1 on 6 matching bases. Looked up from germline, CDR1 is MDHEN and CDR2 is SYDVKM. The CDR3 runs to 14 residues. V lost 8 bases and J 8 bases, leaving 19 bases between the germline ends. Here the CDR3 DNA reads TGTGCCAGCCGCAGGGGAGATCCTTGGGATGAGCAGTTCTTC. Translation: CASRRGDPWDEQFF. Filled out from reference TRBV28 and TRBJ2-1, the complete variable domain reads DVKVTQSSRYLVKRTGEKVFLECVQDMDHENMFWYRQDPGLGLRLIYFSYDVKMKEKGDIPEGYSVSREKKERFSLILESASTNQTSMYLCASRRGDPWDEQFFGPGTRLTVL.

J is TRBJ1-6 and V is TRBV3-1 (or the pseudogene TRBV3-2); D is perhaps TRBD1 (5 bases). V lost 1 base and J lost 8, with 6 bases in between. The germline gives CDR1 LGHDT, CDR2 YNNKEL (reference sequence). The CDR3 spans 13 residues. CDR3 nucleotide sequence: TGTGCCAGCAGCCAAGTGACAGATTCACCCCTCCACTTT. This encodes CASSQVTDSPLHF.

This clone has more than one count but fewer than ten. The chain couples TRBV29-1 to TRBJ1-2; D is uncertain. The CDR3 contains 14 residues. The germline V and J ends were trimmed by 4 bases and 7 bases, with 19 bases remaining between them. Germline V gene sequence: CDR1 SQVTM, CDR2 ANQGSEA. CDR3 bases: TGCAGCGTTGCTCCGGGGTTGGGTATTAGTGGCTACACCTTC. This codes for CSVAPGLGISGYTF. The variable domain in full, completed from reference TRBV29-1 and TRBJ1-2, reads SAVISQKPSRDICQRGTSLTIQCQVDSQVTMMFWYRQQPGQSLTLIATANQGSEATYESGFVIDKFPISRPNLTFSTLTVSNMSPEDSSIYLCSVAPGLGISGYTFGSGTRLTVV.

CDR3: CASSQQGLEQYF. In DNA form, the CDR3 reads TGTGCCAGCAGCCAGCAGGGACTCGAGCAGTACTTC. This chain uses TRBV5-4 with TRBJ2-7, with D possibly being TRBD2 (6 bases). Trimming cost V 4 bases and J 6 bases, with 11 bases left between them. The CDR3 runs to 12 residues. Germline-derived CDR1 and CDR2 are SGHNT and YYREEE (reference sequence).

The CDR3 DNA reads TGTGCCACCAGTGACCCGAAGAAGTCCTACAATGAGCAGTTCTTC. As protein: CATSDPKKSYNEQFF. The chain uses TRBV24-1 and TRBJ2-1; D remains unclear. CDR1 and CDR2 (germline): KGHDR, SFDVKD. With 4 bases removed from V and 1 base from J, the gap between germline ends came to 10 bases. The CDR3 runs 15 residues.

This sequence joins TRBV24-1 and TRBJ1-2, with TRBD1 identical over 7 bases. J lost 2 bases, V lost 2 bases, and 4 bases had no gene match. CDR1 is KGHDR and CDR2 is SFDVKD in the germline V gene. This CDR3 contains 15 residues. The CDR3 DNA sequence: TGTGCCACCAGTGATTCCACAGGGGCAAACTATGGCTACACCTTC. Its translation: CATSDSTGANYGYTF.

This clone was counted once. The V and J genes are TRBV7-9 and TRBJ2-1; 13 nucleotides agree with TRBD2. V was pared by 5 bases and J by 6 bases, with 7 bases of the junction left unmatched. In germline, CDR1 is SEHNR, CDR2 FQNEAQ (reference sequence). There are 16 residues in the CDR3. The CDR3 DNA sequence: TGTGCCAGCAGCCTAGGACTAGCGGGGGCCTCCAATGAGCAGTTCTTC. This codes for CASSLGLAGASNEQFF.

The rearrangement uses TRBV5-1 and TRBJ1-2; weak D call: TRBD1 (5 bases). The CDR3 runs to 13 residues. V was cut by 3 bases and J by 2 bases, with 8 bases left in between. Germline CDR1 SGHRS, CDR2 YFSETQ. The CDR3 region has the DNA TGCGCCAGCAGCTCTCAGGGCAACTATGGCTACACCTTC. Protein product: CASSSQGNYGYTF.

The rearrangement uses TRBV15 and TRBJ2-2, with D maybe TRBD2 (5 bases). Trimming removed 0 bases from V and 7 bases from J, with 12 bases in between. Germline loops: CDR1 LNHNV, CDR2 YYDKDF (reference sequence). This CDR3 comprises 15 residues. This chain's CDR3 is CATSRDPGKVGELFF. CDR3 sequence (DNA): TGTGCCACCAGCAGAGATCCGGGGAAGGTCGGGGAGCTGTTTTTT.

CDR3 bases: TGTGCCAGCAGTTTCGTCCACGAGCAGTACTTC. It is translated as CASSFVHEQYF. The chain has TRBV28 and TRBJ2-7; D is uncertain. Trimming stripped 3 bases from V and 5 bases from J, with 5 bases between. The CDR3 spans 11 residues. Germline V gene lookup returns CDR1 MDHEN and CDR2 SYDVKM.

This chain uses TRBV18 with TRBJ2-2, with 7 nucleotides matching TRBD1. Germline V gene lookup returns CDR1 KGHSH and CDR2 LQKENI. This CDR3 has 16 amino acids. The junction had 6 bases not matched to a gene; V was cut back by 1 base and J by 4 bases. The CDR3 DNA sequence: TGTGCCAGCTCACCACTTTCCGCAGGGGGCACCGGGGAGCTGTTTTTT. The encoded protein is CASSPLSAGGTGELFF.

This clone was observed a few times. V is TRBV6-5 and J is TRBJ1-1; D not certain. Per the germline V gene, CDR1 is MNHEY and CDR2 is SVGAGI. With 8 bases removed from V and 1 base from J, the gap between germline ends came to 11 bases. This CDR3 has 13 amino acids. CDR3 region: CASHRQPNTEAFF. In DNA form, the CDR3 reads TGTGCCAGCCACCGACAACCGAACACTGAAGCTTTCTTT.

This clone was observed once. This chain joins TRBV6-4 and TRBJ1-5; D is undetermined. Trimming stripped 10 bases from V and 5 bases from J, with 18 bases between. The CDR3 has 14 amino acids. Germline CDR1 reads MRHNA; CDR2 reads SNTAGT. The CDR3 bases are TGTGCCAACAGCGGGAGAGATTGTTATCAGCCCCAGCATTTT. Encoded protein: CANSGRDCYQPQHF.

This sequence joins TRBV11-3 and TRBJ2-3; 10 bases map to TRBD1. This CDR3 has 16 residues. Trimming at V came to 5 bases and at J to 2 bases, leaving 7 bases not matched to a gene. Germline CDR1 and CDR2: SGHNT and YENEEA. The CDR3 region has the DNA TGTGCCAGCAGCCAATGGGACAGGGGATCCACAGATACGCAGTATTTT. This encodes CASSQWDRGSTDTQYF.

In nucleotides, the CDR3 is TGTGCCGCTGGAGGGGGTCCGAGCACAGATACGCAGTATTTT. This encodes CAAGGGPSTDTQYF. The V and J genes are TRBV6-5 and TRBJ2-3; D could derive from TRBD1 or TRBD2 (6 bases each). V dropped 11 bases and J dropped 0 bases, with 15 bases sitting between them. This CDR3 spans 14 amino acids. Germline V gene sequence: CDR1 MNHEY, CDR2 SVGAGI.

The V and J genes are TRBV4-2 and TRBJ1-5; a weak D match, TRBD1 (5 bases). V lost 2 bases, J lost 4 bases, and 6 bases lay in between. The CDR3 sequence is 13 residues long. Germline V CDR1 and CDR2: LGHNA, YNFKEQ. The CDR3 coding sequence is TGTGCCAGCAGCCAACCAGGGAATCAGCCCCAGCATTTT. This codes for CASSQPGNQPQHF.

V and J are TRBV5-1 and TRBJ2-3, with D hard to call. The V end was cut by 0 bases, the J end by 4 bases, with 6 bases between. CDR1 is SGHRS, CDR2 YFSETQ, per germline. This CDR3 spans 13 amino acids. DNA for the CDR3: TGCGCCAGCAGCTTGGGATGGGCAGATACGCAGTATTTT. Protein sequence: CASSLGWADTQYF.

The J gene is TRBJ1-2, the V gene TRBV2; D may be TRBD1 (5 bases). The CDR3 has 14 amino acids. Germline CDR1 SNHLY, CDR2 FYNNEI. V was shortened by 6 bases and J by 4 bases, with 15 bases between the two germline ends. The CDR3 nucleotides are TGTGCCAGCAGCGCGAAGGGGCCCCTCTATGGCTACACCTTC. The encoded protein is CASSAKGPLYGYTF.

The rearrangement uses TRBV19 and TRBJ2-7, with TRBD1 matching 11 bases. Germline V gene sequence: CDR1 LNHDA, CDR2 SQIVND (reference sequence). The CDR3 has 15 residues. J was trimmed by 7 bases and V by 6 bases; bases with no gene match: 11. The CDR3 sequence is CASRSLEDRGQEQYF. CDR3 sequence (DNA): TGTGCCAGTAGATCCCTTGAGGACAGGGGGCAGGAGCAGTACTTC.